One and the same sample provided the 16 T cell receptor beta chains below, sequenced in a study of T cells in Graves' hyperthyroidism and ophthalmopathy. The CDR3 regions of TCR beta were amplified from RNA transcripts. The HTBI primer set served for first-round RT-PCR of the TCR CDR3. TCRdb reanalysed the multiplex PCR reads using MiXCR and keeps one entry per CDR3 protein. The sample holds a few hundred thousand distinct CDR3 sequences, approximately 14% seen once. Sequences were obtained from blood. Receptor source: a woman younger than 30 with Graves' hyperthyroidism.

Many counts were recorded for this clonotype. This rearrangement joins TRBV12-3 or TRBV12-4 to TRBJ2-2; D not resolved. Trimming stripped 3 bases from V and 0 bases from J, with 14 bases between. The CDR3 spans 17 residues. For the CDR3, the DNA is TGTGCCAGCAGTTTCATTGCACCCCAGTCGAACACCGGGGAGCTGTTTTTT. Amino acid sequence: CASSFIAPQSNTGELFF.

This clonotype was counted at least ten times. The chain links TRBV3-1 to TRBJ2-3; tentatively, D is TRBD2 (5 bases). The CDR3 has 15 residues. Per the germline V gene, CDR1 is LGHDT and CDR2 is YNNKEL (reference sequence). Trimming removed 1 base from V and 1 base from J, with 9 bases in between. Here the CDR3 reads CASSQARVGTDTQYF. The CDR3 DNA follows: TGTGCCAGCAGCCAAGCGAGGGTAGGCACAGATACGCAGTATTTT.

This clonotype was seen at least ten times. This chain links TRBV20-1 with TRBJ2-3; 13 positions agree with TRBD2. The trim removed 4 bases at V and 1 base at J, leaving 11 bases unmatched. This CDR3 has 18 residues. Germline CDR1 and CDR2: DFQATT and SNEGSKA (reference sequence). CDR3 DNA sequence: TGCAGTGCTACTGGACTAGCGGGAGCCAAAGTACGCACAGATACGCAGTATTTT. It translates to CSATGLAGAKVRTDTQYF.

This clonotype was seen many times. This sequence joins TRBV13 and TRBJ2-5, with D perhaps given as TRBD1 or TRBD2 (5 bases each). V was pared by 1 base and J by 4 bases, with 13 bases between. The CDR3 loop spans 15 amino acids. Looked up from germline, CDR1 is PRHDT and CDR2 is FYEKMQ (reference sequence). The CDR3 DNA reads as TGTGCCAGCAGCTTAGATTCGGGAAGGGGAGAGACCCAGTACTTC. It specifies CASSLDSGRGETQYF.

Concerning this clonotype itself: At one boundary the junction diverges from the germline segment, which might be a read error. The CDR3 DNA reads TGTGCCAACAGTACAGGGAACACCGGGGAGCTGTTTTTT. It encodes CANSTGNTGELFF. This rearrangement joins TRBV6-2 or TRBV6-3 to TRBJ2-2; a possible D gene is TRBD1 (5 bases). The germline V gene has CDR1 MNHEY and CDR2 SVGEGT. CDR3 length: 13 residues.

This clonotype appeared many times. The chain uses TRBV11-3 and TRBJ2-3; 12 positions agree with TRBD2. Trimming cost V 5 bases and J 1 base; bases outside gene matches: 10. The length of the CDR3 is 18 residues. Germline values: CDR1 SGHNT, CDR2 YENEEA. This CDR3 is CASSGGTSGSPGTDTQYF. The DNA for the CDR3 is TGTGCCAGCAGCGGTGGGACTAGCGGGTCTCCTGGCACAGATACGCAGTATTTT.

This clonotype has ten or more counts. The rearrangement joins TRBV28 to TRBJ2-1, with TRBD2 as a possible D gene (5 bases). Trimming removed 6 bases from V and 14 bases from J, with 23 bases in between. The CDR3 covers 14 residues. In germline, CDR1 is MDHEN, CDR2 SYDVKM. CDR3 loop: CASSQGLPGRKEFF. DNA of the CDR3: TGTGCCAGCAGCCAAGGACTCCCGGGCCGGAAGGAGTTCTTC.

This clonotype was seen ten or more times. The gene calls are TRBV30 and TRBJ2-3, with 9 bases matching TRBD2. The V segment lost 5 bases and the J segment 3 bases; nucleotides outside the gene matches: 6. There are 14 residues in the CDR3. Per the germline V gene, CDR1 is GTSNPN and CDR2 is SVGIG (reference sequence). CDR3: CAWGTSGLTDTQYF. The CDR3 region has the DNA TGTGCCTGGGGCACTAGCGGGTTGACAGATACGCAGTATTTT.

This clonotype was detected ten times or more. The chain carries TRBV2 and TRBJ1-4; 10 bases agree with TRBD1. V trimming: 2 bases; J trimming: 8 bases; junction bases outside the gene matches: 5. This CDR3 region has 15 residues. Germline assignment: CDR1 SNHLY and CDR2 FYNNEI. This CDR3 reads CASSEWDRGGEKLFF. CDR3 DNA: TGTGCCAGCAGTGAATGGGACAGGGGTGGAGAAAAACTGTTTTTT.

This clonotype was detected many times. The chain links TRBV24-1 to TRBJ2-2; the D gene is possibly TRBD2 (6 bases). CDR1 is KGHDR, CDR2 SFDVKD, per germline. This CDR3 region has 17 residues. The ends were cut back, 1 base at V and 7 bases at J, with 18 bases in the middle. The CDR3 protein is CATSDFLAGRGHGELFF. Here the CDR3 DNA reads TGTGCCACCAGTGATTTTTTGGCGGGACGAGGACACGGGGAGCTGTTTTTT.

J is TRBJ2-5 and V is TRBV20-1; maybe TRBD2 (5 bases). CDR3 length: 15 residues. The V gene's germline CDR1 is DFQATT and CDR2 SNEGSKA (reference sequence). V was pared by 0 bases and J by 1 base, with 12 bases between. This CDR3 is CSARDSGLGQETQYF. CDR3 nucleotide sequence: TGCAGTGCTAGAGACTCAGGACTCGGCCAAGAGACCCAGTACTTC.

This clonotype was counted ten times or more. The V gene is TRBV28, the J gene TRBJ2-5; 14 bases line up with TRBD2. Germline CDR1 MDHEN, CDR2 SYDVKM. J lost 0 bases, V lost 6 bases, and 3 bases had no gene match. The CDR3 has 16 residues. CDR3 coding DNA: TGTGCCAGCAGAGGGACTAGCGGGGGTTACCAAGAGACCCAGTACTTC. Residues: CASRGTSGGYQETQYF. The variable domain in full, with the rest retrieved from reference TRBV28 and TRBJ2-5, is DVKVTQSSRYLVKRTGEKVFLECVQDMDHENMFWYRQDPGLGLRLIYFSYDVKMKEKGDIPEGYSVSREKKERFSLILESASTNQTSMYLCASRGTSGGYQETQYFGPGTRLLVL.

There are many counts of this clonotype. The DNA of the CDR3 is TGTGCCAGCAGTGAAACAGACGGCCCCGAGCAGTACTTC. Translation gives CASSETDGPEQYF. V and J are TRBV6-1 and TRBJ2-7, with D unclear. In germline, CDR1 is MNHNS, CDR2 SASEGT. This CDR3 has 13 residues. The V gene lost 2 bases and the J gene lost 6 bases, with 11 bases spanning the gap.

The rearrangement joins TRBV3-1 to TRBJ1-4; no definite D call. Trimming pared 2 bases from V and 0 bases from J, leaving 4 bases between. Germline lookup yields CDR1 LGHDT and CDR2 YNNKEL (reference sequence). This CDR3 has 14 amino acids. The DNA of the CDR3 is TGTGCCAGCAGCCAACAGGCAACTAATGAAAAACTGTTTTTT. Its protein is CASSQQATNEKLFF. Supplemented by reference TRBV3-1 and TRBJ1-4, the full variable domain reads DTAVSQTPKYLVTQMGNDKSIKCEQNLGHDTMYWYKQDSKKFLKIMFSYNNKELIINETVPNRFSPKSPDKAHLNLHINSLELGDSAVYFCASSQQATNEKLFFGSGTQLSVL.

This clonotype was counted a few times. A much larger clone is a single base away; this may be a read error. The genes are TRBV20-1 and TRBJ1-1, with TRBD1 matching 11 bases. This CDR3 is built from 13 residues. The trim removed 7 bases at V and 3 bases at J, leaving 4 bases unmatched. The germline gives CDR1 DFQATT, CDR2 SNEGSKA (reference sequence). Here the CDR3 reads CSVKGQGDTEAFF. In nucleotides, the CDR3 is TGCAGTGTCAAGGGACAGGGGGACACTGAAGCTTTCTTT.

This clonotype has ten or more counts. The genes are TRBV27 and TRBJ2-2; TRBD2 matches 8 bases. J was trimmed by 4 bases and V by 8 bases; bases with no gene match: 3. The CDR3 has 13 amino acids. Germline lookup yields CDR1 MNHEY and CDR2 SMNVEV (reference sequence). The CDR3 DNA reads TGTGCCAGCGGCACTAGCGGCACCGGGGAGCTGTTTTTT. Its translation is CASGTSGTGELFF.